These T cell receptor beta chains were read from a single sample in a study of identifying expanded T cells in peripheral blood. Assay used: immunoSEQ multiplex PCR; TCRdb lists only in-frame clones, some missing. The data contain about 85,000 clones, 88% of them seen just once; the ten biggest clones take up around 17%. The source material was blood. Receptors were obtained from a person aged 18 to 70 in good health. Each CDR3 is given with its conserved first and last residue. The D gene is left open where the match is weak. Some rows have no size entry. The others give once, few or many, or a class for an expanded clone.

j_call: TRBJ1-1
d_call: .
clone_size: once
v_call: TRBV7-2
cdr3_nt: TGTGCCAGCAGCTCCCTCGAGTTCGGCACTGAAGCTTTCTTT
cdr3_aa: CASSSLEFGTEAFF

j_call: TRBJ2-3
d_call: .
clone_size: .
v_call: TRBV28
cdr3_nt: TGTGCCAGCAGTTTGTTCTTCCCTAGCCCCGGTGGGTGGGTGGATACGCAGTATTTT
cdr3_aa: CASSLFFPSPGGWVDTQYF

j_call: TRBJ2-3
d_call: .
clone_size: .
v_call: TRBV7-2
cdr3_nt: TGTGCCAGCAGCTCAGGAAGCACAGATACGCAGTATTTT
cdr3_aa: CASSSGSTDTQYF

j_call: TRBJ2-4
d_call: .
clone_size: medium-sized
v_call: TRBV4-1
cdr3_nt: TGCGCCAGCAGCCCCTCTGACGACCAAGGAGGAAACATTCAGTACTTC
cdr3_aa: CASSPSDDQGGNIQYF

j_call: TRBJ1-2
d_call: .
clone_size: .
v_call: TRBV4-2
cdr3_nt: TGTGCCAGCAGCCGTCGACCCCCCGGAAGATTCTATGGCTACACCTTC
cdr3_aa: CASSRRPPGRFYGYTF

j_call: TRBJ2-1
d_call: TRBD1
clone_size: .
v_call: TRBV2
cdr3_nt: TGTGCCAGCAGTGGACAGGGCCCCGAGCAGTTCTTC
cdr3_aa: CASSGQGPEQFF

j_call: TRBJ2-1
d_call: TRBD2
clone_size: .
v_call: TRBV7-8
cdr3_nt: TGTGCCAGCAGCCCCCGGGGGGGGGATGTGTATGAGCAGTTCTTC
cdr3_aa: CASSPRGGDVYEQFF

j_call: TRBJ1-2
d_call: TRBD1
clone_size: .
v_call: TRBV18
cdr3_nt: TGTGCCAGCTCACCGGACAGGGAACGCGGCTACACCTTC
cdr3_aa: CASSPDRERGYTF

j_call: TRBJ1-2
d_call: .
clone_size: .
v_call: TRBV10-1
cdr3_nt: TGCGCCAGCAGTGACTTAACCCAAAACCCGAATAACTATGGCTACACCTTC
cdr3_aa: CASSDLTQNPNNYGYTF

j_call: TRBJ2-1
d_call: .
clone_size: .
v_call: TRBV27
cdr3_nt: TGTGCCAGCAAGGGAAGGGGTGAGCAGTTCTTC
cdr3_aa: CASKGRGEQFF

j_call: TRBJ1-1
d_call: .
clone_size: .
v_call: TRBV5-1
cdr3_nt: TGCGCCAGCAGCCTTTCAAATCTTGAGAGCACTGAAGCTTTCTTT
cdr3_aa: CASSLSNLESTEAFF

j_call: TRBJ1-2
d_call: .
clone_size: .
v_call: TRBV5-6
cdr3_nt: TGTGCCAGCAGCTTGGCCCTGACTTCCTATGGCTACACCTTC
cdr3_aa: CASSLALTSYGYTF

j_call: TRBJ1-5
d_call: TRBD1
clone_size: .
v_call: TRBV5-4
cdr3_nt: TGTGCCAGCAGTGCCGGGACAGGGAATCAGCCCCAGCATTTT
cdr3_aa: CASSAGTGNQPQHF

j_call: TRBJ1-2
d_call: .
clone_size: .
v_call: TRBV5-1
cdr3_nt: TGCGCCAGCATGAGCGGGCACACGAGGACTTATGGCTACACCTTC
cdr3_aa: CASMSGHTRTYGYTF

j_call: TRBJ1-2
d_call: .
clone_size: .
v_call: TRBV12-5
cdr3_nt: TGTGCTAGTGGTTTGGTAGGGTCAGGGGCCGGGGGTGACTATGGCTACACCTTC
cdr3_aa: CASGLVGSGAGGDYGYTF

j_call: TRBJ1-1
d_call: .
clone_size: .
v_call: TRBV11-2
cdr3_nt: TGTGCCAGCAGCTTTCGTCCTATGAACACTGAAGCTTTCTTT
cdr3_aa: CASSFRPMNTEAFF

j_call: TRBJ2-5
d_call: TRBD1
clone_size: .
v_call: TRBV11-3
cdr3_nt: TGTGCCAGCAGCCCTGGACAGGGAGAAGAGACCCAGTACTTC
cdr3_aa: CASSPGQGEETQYF

j_call: TRBJ2-3
d_call: TRBD2
clone_size: once
v_call: TRBV23-1
cdr3_nt: TGCGCCAGCAGTCAACCCTCCCCACTAGCGGGGGGGACAGATACGCAGTATTTT
cdr3_aa: CASSQPSPLAGGTDTQYF

j_call: TRBJ1-2
d_call: .
clone_size: once
v_call: TRBV19
cdr3_nt: TGTGCCAGTAGAGGACAGAGCTATGGCTATACCTTC
cdr3_aa: CASRGQSYGYTF

j_call: TRBJ2-5
d_call: TRBD1
clone_size: .
v_call: TRBV5-1
cdr3_nt: TGCGCCAGCAGCTTTTCCTCAGGGGGCGCCTTGGAGACCCAGTACTTC
cdr3_aa: CASSFSSGGALETQYF

j_call: TRBJ2-1
d_call: .
clone_size: .
v_call: TRBV19
cdr3_nt: TGTGCCAGTAGACGCCCCGGGGGGGGGACAGGATACAATGAGCAGTTCTTC
cdr3_aa: CASRRPGGGTGYNEQFF

j_call: TRBJ1-5
d_call: .
clone_size: .
v_call: TRBV10-3
cdr3_nt: TGTGCCATCTTCCCCGGGCCCTTCTATAGCAATCAGCCCCAGCATTTT
cdr3_aa: CAIFPGPFYSNQPQHF

j_call: TRBJ1-5
d_call: TRBD1
clone_size: .
v_call: TRBV5-6
cdr3_nt: TGTGCCAGCAGCTTGGGACAGGGGGGTCAGCCCCAGCATTTT
cdr3_aa: CASSLGQGGQPQHF

j_call: TRBJ2-7
d_call: .
clone_size: .
v_call: TRBV2
cdr3_nt: TGTGCCAGCAGTGAATACCCAGTTGTCTACGAGCAGTACTTC
cdr3_aa: CASSEYPVVYEQYF

j_call: TRBJ2-5
d_call: TRBD2
clone_size: .
v_call: TRBV10-2
cdr3_nt: TGCGCCAGCCAACCTACGGGACTAGCGGGGGGGCCAGGTGAGACCCAGTACTTC
cdr3_aa: CASQPTGLAGGPGETQYF

j_call: TRBJ2-7
d_call: .
clone_size: .
v_call: TRBV5-1
cdr3_nt: TGCGCCAGCTCACCAAACCCGACCGGAGGCTACGAGCAGTACTTC
cdr3_aa: CASSPNPTGGYEQYF

j_call: TRBJ1-4
d_call: TRBD1
clone_size: .
v_call: TRBV30
cdr3_nt: TGTGCCTGGAGTACAACAGGGGGCTGGGATGAAAAACTGTTTTTT
cdr3_aa: CAWSTTGGWDEKLFF

j_call: TRBJ2-5
d_call: TRBD2
clone_size: .
v_call: TRBV4-3
cdr3_nt: TGCGCCAGCAGCCAAGATTCAAGAGGGAGGAGCGGGGGGTTCACGGAGACCCAGTACTTC
cdr3_aa: CASSQDSRGRSGGFTETQYF

j_call: TRBJ2-6
d_call: .
clone_size: .
v_call: TRBV7-8
cdr3_nt: TGTGCCAGCAGCCTACAGGGTCTGCTGGGGGCCAACGTCCTGACTTTC
cdr3_aa: CASSLQGLLGANVLTF

j_call: TRBJ1-5
d_call: .
clone_size: .
v_call: TRBV28
cdr3_nt: TGTGCCAGCAATCCGTCAGGGTCGGGACAGCCCCAGCATTTT
cdr3_aa: CASNPSGSGQPQHF

j_call: TRBJ2-3
d_call: .
clone_size: .
v_call: TRBV30
cdr3_nt: TGTGCCTGGAGTGAGGGGATTGCGCAGTATTTT
cdr3_aa: CAWSEGIAQYF

j_call: TRBJ2-2
d_call: TRBD1
clone_size: .
v_call: TRBV18
cdr3_nt: TGTGCCAGCTCACCTGACAGGGCACCCGGGGAGCTGTTTTTT
cdr3_aa: CASSPDRAPGELFF

j_call: TRBJ2-1
d_call: .
clone_size: .
v_call: TRBV7-2
cdr3_nt: TGTGCCAGCATCAAGACGGGGTACAATGAGCAGTTCTTC
cdr3_aa: CASIKTGYNEQFF

j_call: TRBJ1-6
d_call: .
clone_size: .
v_call: TRBV27
cdr3_nt: TGTGCCAGCAGTCCGCGGGACGCCCTCGGACCCCTCCACTTT
cdr3_aa: CASSPRDALGPLHF

j_call: TRBJ2-5
d_call: TRBD2
clone_size: .
v_call: TRBV7-9
cdr3_nt: TGTGCCAGCAGCTTTGGAGCGGGAGGCATGGAGACCCAGTACTTC
cdr3_aa: CASSFGAGGMETQYF

j_call: TRBJ1-1
d_call: TRBD1
clone_size: .
v_call: TRBV4-3
cdr3_nt: TGCGCCAGCAGCCAAGCCCCCTCGGACAGGCCGAACACTGAAGCTTTCTTT
cdr3_aa: CASSQAPSDRPNTEAFF

j_call: TRBJ2-3
d_call: .
clone_size: .
v_call: TRBV7-9
cdr3_nt: TGTGCCAGCAGCTTTGACCCCGTGTCGCCTCAAGACAGGGATACGCAGTATTTT
cdr3_aa: CASSFDPVSPQDRDTQYF

j_call: TRBJ1-3
d_call: .
clone_size: .
v_call: TRBV6-5
cdr3_nt: TGTGCCAGCAGTTACTCTGGGGATGGCTCTGGAAACACCATATATTTT
cdr3_aa: CASSYSGDGSGNTIYF

j_call: TRBJ1-4
d_call: TRBD1
clone_size: .
v_call: TRBV19
cdr3_nt: TGTGCCAGTAGTGCCCGGGACAGCGTTAATGAAAAACTGTTTTTT
cdr3_aa: CASSARDSVNEKLFF

j_call: TRBJ2-7
d_call: TRBD1
clone_size: .
v_call: TRBV13
cdr3_nt: TGTGCCAGCAGCTTTCTGGACAGGGTCTACGAGCAGTACTTC
cdr3_aa: CASSFLDRVYEQYF

j_call: TRBJ1-6
d_call: TRBD1
clone_size: .
v_call: TRBV19
cdr3_nt: TGTGCCAGTAGCGGACAGGGGCGCAGCTCCTATAATTCACCCCTCCACTTT
cdr3_aa: CASSGQGRSSYNSPLHF

j_call: TRBJ2-5
d_call: .
clone_size: .
v_call: TRBV6-5
cdr3_nt: TGTGCCAGCAGCCCTACTATAGGGGGGATCGAGACCCAGTACTTC
cdr3_aa: CASSPTIGGIETQYF

j_call: TRBJ1-4
d_call: .
clone_size: .
v_call: TRBV30
cdr3_nt: TGTGCCTGGAGTCCCGATGGGGCCCTTGAAAAACTGTTTTTT
cdr3_aa: CAWSPDGALEKLFF

j_call: TRBJ2-1
d_call: .
clone_size: .
v_call: TRBV13
cdr3_nt: TGTGCCAGCAGCTTAGGCCTCGCCTGGGGCTCCTACAATGAGCAGTTCTTC
cdr3_aa: CASSLGLAWGSYNEQFF

j_call: TRBJ1-5
d_call: .
clone_size: .
v_call: TRBV6-1
cdr3_nt: TGTGCCAGCAGTGACCAAGGGTTAGGCCAGCCCCAGCATTTT
cdr3_aa: CASSDQGLGQPQHF

j_call: TRBJ2-7
d_call: .
clone_size: .
v_call: TRBV5-6
cdr3_nt: TGTGCCAGCAGCTTGTTTCAGGGGAGCTCCTACGAGCAGTACTTC
cdr3_aa: CASSLFQGSSYEQYF

j_call: TRBJ2-1
d_call: .
clone_size: .
v_call: TRBV9
cdr3_nt: TGTGCCAGCAGCCCGACTGAGGGGGTGGGCTACAATGAGCAGTTCTTC
cdr3_aa: CASSPTEGVGYNEQFF

j_call: TRBJ1-5
d_call: .
clone_size: .
v_call: TRBV7-2
cdr3_nt: TGTGCCAGCAGCTTGAATACCAATCAGCCCCAGCATTTT
cdr3_aa: CASSLNTNQPQHF

j_call: TRBJ1-1
d_call: .
clone_size: .
v_call: TRBV7-9
cdr3_nt: TGTGCCAGCAGCTTTGCTTGGCTGAACACTGAAGCTTTCTTT
cdr3_aa: CASSFAWLNTEAFF

j_call: TRBJ2-7
d_call: .
clone_size: once
v_call: TRBV7-6
cdr3_nt: TGTGCCAGCAGCTTTCCCGAGGTAGACTCCTACGAGCAGTACTTC
cdr3_aa: CASSFPEVDSYEQYF

j_call: TRBJ2-5
d_call: .
clone_size: .
v_call: TRBV11-2
cdr3_nt: TGTGCCAGCAGCCCCCCTCTACCCGGGGCTACTAAAGAGACCCAGTACTTC
cdr3_aa: CASSPPLPGATKETQYF

j_call: TRBJ2-1
d_call: .
clone_size: .
v_call: TRBV5-4
cdr3_nt: TGTGCCAGCAGCTTGGCGAAAGGGGCCACCTTCTCGTTTGATGAGCAGTTCTTC
cdr3_aa: CASSLAKGATFSFDEQFF

j_call: TRBJ2-1
d_call: .
clone_size: .
v_call: TRBV27
cdr3_nt: TGTGCCAGCAGTTCGACAGCGAGCTCCTACAATGAGCAGTTCTTC
cdr3_aa: CASSSTASSYNEQFF

j_call: TRBJ2-3
d_call: .
clone_size: .
v_call: TRBV28
cdr3_nt: TGTGCCAGCAGTACGATAGGACAGACTAGCACAGATACGCAGTATTTT
cdr3_aa: CASSTIGQTSTDTQYF

j_call: TRBJ1-3
d_call: TRBD1
clone_size: .
v_call: TRBV6-1
cdr3_nt: TGTGCCAGCAGTAGGGGACAGAACTCTGGAAACACCATATATTTT
cdr3_aa: CASSRGQNSGNTIYF

j_call: TRBJ2-7
d_call: TRBD2
clone_size: .
v_call: TRBV7-2
cdr3_nt: TGTGCCAGCAGCTGGGGGGGCTACGAGCAGTACTTC
cdr3_aa: CASSWGGYEQYF

j_call: TRBJ1-6
d_call: .
clone_size: once
v_call: TRBV5-6
cdr3_nt: TGTGCCAGCAGCTTGGGCGATCCCCTCAGGGCCCTCCACTTT
cdr3_aa: CASSLGDPLRALHF

j_call: TRBJ2-7
d_call: TRBD1
clone_size: .
v_call: TRBV19
cdr3_nt: TGTGCCAGTAGCCCGGATCGGGACAGGCGCTCCTACGAGCAGTACTTC
cdr3_aa: CASSPDRDRRSYEQYF

j_call: TRBJ2-7
d_call: .
clone_size: .
v_call: TRBV2
cdr3_nt: TGTGCCAGCAATATCAGGGTGGACTACGAGCAGTACTTC
cdr3_aa: CASNIRVDYEQYF

j_call: TRBJ1-3
d_call: .
clone_size: once
v_call: TRBV10-1
cdr3_nt: TGCGCCAGCATTGTAGGGCCCCATACCCCTGGAAACACCATATATTTT
cdr3_aa: CASIVGPHTPGNTIYF